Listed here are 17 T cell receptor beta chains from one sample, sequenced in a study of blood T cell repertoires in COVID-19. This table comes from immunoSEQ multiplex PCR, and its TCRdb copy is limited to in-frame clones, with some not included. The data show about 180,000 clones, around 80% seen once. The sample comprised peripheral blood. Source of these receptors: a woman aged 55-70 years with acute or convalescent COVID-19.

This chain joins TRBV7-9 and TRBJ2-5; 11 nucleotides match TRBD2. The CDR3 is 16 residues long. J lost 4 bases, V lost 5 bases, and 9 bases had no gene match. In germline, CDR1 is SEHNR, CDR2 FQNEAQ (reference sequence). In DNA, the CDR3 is TGTGCCAGCAGCACCCGACTAGCGGGGTGGGGAGAGACCCAGTACTTC. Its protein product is CASSTRLAGWGETQYF.

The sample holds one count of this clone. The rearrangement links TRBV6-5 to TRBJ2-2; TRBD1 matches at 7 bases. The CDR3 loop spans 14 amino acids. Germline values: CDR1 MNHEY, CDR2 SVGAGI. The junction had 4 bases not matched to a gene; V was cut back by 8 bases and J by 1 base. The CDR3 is CASRDSRNTGELFF. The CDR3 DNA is TGTGCCAGCCGGGACAGCAGGAACACCGGGGAGCTGTTTTTT.

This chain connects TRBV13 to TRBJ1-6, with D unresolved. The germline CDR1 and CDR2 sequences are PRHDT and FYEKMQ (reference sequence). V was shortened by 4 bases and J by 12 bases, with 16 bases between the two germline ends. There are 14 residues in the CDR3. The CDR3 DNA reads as TGTGCCAGCAGCTCCCGGGGTTCTGAGAGACCCCTCCACTTT. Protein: CASSSRGSERPLHF.

As DNA, the CDR3 is TGTGCCAGCAGCTTAGTTCCGTCTCCGGAGACTGAAGCTTTCTTT. Its protein product is CASSLVPSPETEAFF. V usage is TRBV7-2 and J usage is TRBJ1-1; D uncertain. CDR1 and CDR2 (germline): SGHTA, FQGNSA. This CDR3 has 15 amino acids. Trimming removed 1 base from V and 5 bases from J, with 14 bases in between. Variable domain in full (rest from reference TRBV7-2 and TRBJ1-1): GAGVSQSPSNKVTEKGKDVELRCDPISGHTALYWYRQSLGQGLEFLIYFQGNSAPDKSGLPSDRFSAERTGGSVSTLTIQRTQQEDSAVYLCASSLVPSPETEAFFGQGTRLTVV.

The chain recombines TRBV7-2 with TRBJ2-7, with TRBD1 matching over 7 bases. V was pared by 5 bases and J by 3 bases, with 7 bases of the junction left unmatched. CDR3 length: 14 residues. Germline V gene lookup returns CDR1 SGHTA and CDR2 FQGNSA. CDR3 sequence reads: CASSPDRDHYEQYF. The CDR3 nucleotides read TGTGCCAGCAGCCCAGACAGGGACCACTACGAGCAGTACTTC.

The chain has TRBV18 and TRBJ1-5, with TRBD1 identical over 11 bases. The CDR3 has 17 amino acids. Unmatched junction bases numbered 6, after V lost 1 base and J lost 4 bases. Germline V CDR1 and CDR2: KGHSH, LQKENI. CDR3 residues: CASSPLGTGGGNQPQHF. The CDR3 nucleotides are TGTGCCAGCTCACCACTCGGGACAGGGGGAGGGAATCAGCCCCAGCATTTT.

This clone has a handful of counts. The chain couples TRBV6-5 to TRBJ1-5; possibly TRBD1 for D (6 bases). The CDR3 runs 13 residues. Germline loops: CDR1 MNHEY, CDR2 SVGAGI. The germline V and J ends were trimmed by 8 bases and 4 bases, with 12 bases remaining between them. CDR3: CASLQGGNQPQHF. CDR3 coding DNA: TGTGCCAGCCTACAGGGCGGGAATCAGCCCCAGCATTTT.

Here the CDR3 DNA reads TGCGCCAGCAGCTTGGAAGGGGGATACAATCAGCCCCAGCATTTT. As protein: CASSLEGGYNQPQHF. The chain has TRBV5-1 and TRBJ1-5; D might be TRBD1 (6 bases). V dropped 0 bases and J dropped 3 bases, with 10 bases sitting between them. Germline loops: CDR1 SGHRS, CDR2 YFSETQ. The CDR3 runs to 15 residues.

The CDR3 DNA sequence: TGTGCCAGCAAAGGGGGCGGGCCGACCTTTTTGAACACCGGGGAGCTGTTTTTT. Translation: CASKGGGPTFLNTGELFF. The chain combines TRBV28 with TRBJ2-2; 7 nucleotides align to TRBD1. This CDR3 is built from 18 residues. V shed 7 bases and J 1 base; nucleotides not matched to a gene: 15. Germline values: CDR1 MDHEN, CDR2 SYDVKM.

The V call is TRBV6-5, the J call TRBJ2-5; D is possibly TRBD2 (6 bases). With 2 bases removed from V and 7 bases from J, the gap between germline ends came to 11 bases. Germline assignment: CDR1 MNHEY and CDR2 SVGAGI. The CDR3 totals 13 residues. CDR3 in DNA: TGTGCCAGCAGTTACGGGGACTGGGGGACCCAGTACTTC. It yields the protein CASSYGDWGTQYF.

CDR3 nucleotides: TGTGCCAGCTCACCGATAGACGGGGAGGGAAACACCATATATTTT. Translating gives CASSPIDGEGNTIYF. V and J are TRBV18 and TRBJ1-3, with D uncertain. V lost 3 bases and J 4 bases, leaving 13 bases between the germline ends. Germline V gene lookup returns CDR1 KGHSH and CDR2 LQKENI. This CDR3 has 15 amino acids.

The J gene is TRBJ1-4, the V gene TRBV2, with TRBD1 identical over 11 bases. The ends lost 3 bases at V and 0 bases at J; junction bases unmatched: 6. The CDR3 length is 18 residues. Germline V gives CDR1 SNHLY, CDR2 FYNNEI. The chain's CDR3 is CASSDGQGAWSTNEKLFF. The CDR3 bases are TGTGCCAGCAGTGACGGACAGGGGGCATGGTCAACTAATGAAAAACTGTTTTTT. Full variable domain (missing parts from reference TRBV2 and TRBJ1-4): EPEVTQTPSHQVTQMGQEVILRCVPISNHLYFYWYRQILGQKVEFLVSFYNNEISEKSEIFDDQFSVERPDGSNFTLKIRSTKLEDSAMYFCASSDGQGAWSTNEKLFFGSGTQLSVL.

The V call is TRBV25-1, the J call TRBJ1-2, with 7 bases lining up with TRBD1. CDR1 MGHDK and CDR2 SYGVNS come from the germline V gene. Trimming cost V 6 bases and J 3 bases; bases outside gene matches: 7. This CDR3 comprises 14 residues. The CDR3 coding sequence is TGTGCCAGCAGAGGACAGGAAGGGGACTATGGCTACACCTTC. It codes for CASRGQEGDYGYTF.

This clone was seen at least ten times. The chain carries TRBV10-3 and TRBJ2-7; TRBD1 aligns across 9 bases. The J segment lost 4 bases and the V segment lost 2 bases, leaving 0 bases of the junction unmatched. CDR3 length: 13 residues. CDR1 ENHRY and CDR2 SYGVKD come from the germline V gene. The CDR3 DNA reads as TGTGCCATCAGTGAGGACAGGGGGTACGAGCAGTACTTC. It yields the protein CAISEDRGYEQYF.

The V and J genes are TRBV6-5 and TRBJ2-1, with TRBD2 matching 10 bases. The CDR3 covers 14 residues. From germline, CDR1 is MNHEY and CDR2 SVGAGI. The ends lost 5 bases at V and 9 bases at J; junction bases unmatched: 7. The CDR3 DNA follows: TGTGCCAGCAGTATGGAGCGGGGGGGCGTTGAGCAGTTCTTC. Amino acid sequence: CASSMERGGVEQFF.

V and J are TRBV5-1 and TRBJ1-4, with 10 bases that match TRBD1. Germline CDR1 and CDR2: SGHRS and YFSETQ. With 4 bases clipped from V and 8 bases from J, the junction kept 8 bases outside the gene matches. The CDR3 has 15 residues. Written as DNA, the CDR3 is TGCGCCAGCAGCCCCCGACAGGGGGCGAAGGAAAAACTGTTTTTT. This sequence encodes CASSPRQGAKEKLFF.

In DNA form, the CDR3 reads TGTGCCAGTAGTATGACAGGGGGCAGAATAGGGCCCCAGCATTTT. It translates to CASSMTGGRIGPQHF. The genes are TRBV19 and TRBJ1-5, with 10 bases matching TRBD1. The CDR3 spans 15 residues. J lost 9 bases, V lost 3 bases, and 8 bases had no gene match. CDR1 LNHDA and CDR2 SQIVND come from the germline V gene (reference sequence).